This passage covers 9 T cell receptor beta chains from one sample sequenced in a study of monozygotic twins with inflammatory bowel disease. From the 5' RACE reads, TCRdb lists one entry per CDR3 protein and no DNA. Its listing shows around 190,000 distinct CDR3 sequences. The sequenced sample was blood. The receptors were sampled from a human donor with ulcerative colitis or Crohn's disease, or a healthy co-twin of an affected twin (not recorded which).

This chain links TRBV11-2 with TRBJ2-1; TCRdb outputs TRBD2, but without DNA this stays unchecked. This CDR3 is built from 14 residues. Germline values: CDR1 SGHAT, CDR2 FQNNGV. This CDR3 is CASSLEGSGGWEFF.

The gene calls are TRBV6-7 and TRBJ2-1; without DNA, the TCRdb call of TRBD2 cannot be checked. TRBV6-7 falls under the ORF class, with uncertain function. CDR3 length: 15 residues. Here the CDR3 reads CASSYLGGGDNEQFF.

The chain is built from TRBV6-5 and TRBJ2-1; TCRdb's assignment of TRBD1 cannot be checked, as there is no DNA. Per the germline V gene, CDR1 is MNHEY and CDR2 is SVGAGI. The CDR3 extends over 18 amino acids. The CDR3 reads CASSLSIPGFSAYNEQFF.

The V gene is TRBV20-1, the J gene TRBJ2-2; TCRdb's D call of TRBD1 is untestable without DNA. Germline V lookup: CDR1 DFQATT, CDR2 SNEGSKA (reference sequence). The CDR3 has 16 amino acids. The CDR3 loop reads CSASDPGQANTGELFF.

The J gene is TRBJ2-7, the V gene TRBV4-2. CDR1 is LGHNA, CDR2 YNFKEQ, per germline. The CDR3 runs to 15 residues. CDR3 sequence: CASSQEQVRAYEQYF.

The chain recombines TRBV18 with TRBJ2-3. Germline CDR1 reads KGHSH; CDR2 reads LQKENI. The CDR3 has 13 amino acids. The chain's CDR3 is CASSRLAVDTQYF.

This sequence joins TRBV7-8 and TRBJ2-7; absent DNA, TCRdb's TRBD1 call cannot be checked. CDR1 and CDR2 (germline): SGHVS, FQNEAQ. The CDR3 is 13 residues long. The CDR3 loop is CASSLVTEDEQYF.

The rearrangement links TRBV5-6 to TRBJ2-3; the D gene TCRdb calls, TRBD2, cannot be checked with no DNA. There are 13 residues in the CDR3. Per germline, CDR1 SGHDT and CDR2 YYEEEE. The CDR3 spells CASSLGAGDTQYF.

The gene calls are TRBV18 and TRBJ2-7; TCRdb's D gene call, TRBD1, goes unchecked for lack of DNA. Germline V CDR1 and CDR2: KGHSH, LQKENI. The CDR3 is 14 amino acids. CDR3: CASSQGQGMYEQYF.